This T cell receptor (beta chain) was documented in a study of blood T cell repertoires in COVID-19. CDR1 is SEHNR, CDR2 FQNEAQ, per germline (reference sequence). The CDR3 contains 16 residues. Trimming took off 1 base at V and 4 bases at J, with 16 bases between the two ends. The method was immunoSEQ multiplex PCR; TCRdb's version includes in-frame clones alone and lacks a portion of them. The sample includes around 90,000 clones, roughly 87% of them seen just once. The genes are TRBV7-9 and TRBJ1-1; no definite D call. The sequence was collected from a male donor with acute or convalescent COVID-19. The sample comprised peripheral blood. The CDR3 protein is CASSLGGGVLGTEAFF. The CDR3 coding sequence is TGTGCCAGCAGCTTAGGCGGCGGGGTCTTAGGCACTGAAGCTTTCTTT. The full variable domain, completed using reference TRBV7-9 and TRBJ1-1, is DTGVSQNPRHKITKRGQNVTFRCDPISEHNRLYWYRQTLGQGPEFLTYFQNEAQLEKSRLLSDRFSAERPKGSFSTLEIQRTEQGDSAMYLCASSLGGGVLGTEAFFGQGTRLTVV.